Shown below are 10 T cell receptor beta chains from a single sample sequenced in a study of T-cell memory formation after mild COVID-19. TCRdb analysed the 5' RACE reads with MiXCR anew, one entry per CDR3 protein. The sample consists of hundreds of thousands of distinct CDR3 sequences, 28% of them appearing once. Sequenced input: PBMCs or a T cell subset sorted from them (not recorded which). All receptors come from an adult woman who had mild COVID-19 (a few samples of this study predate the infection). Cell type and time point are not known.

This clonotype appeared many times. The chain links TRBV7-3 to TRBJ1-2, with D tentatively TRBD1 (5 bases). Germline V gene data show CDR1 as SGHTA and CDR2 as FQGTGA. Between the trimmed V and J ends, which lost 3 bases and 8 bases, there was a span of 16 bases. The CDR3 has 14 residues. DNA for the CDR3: TGTGCCAGCAGCTTTGGTCCTGGGACGGAGGGCTACACCTTC. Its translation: CASSFGPGTEGYTF.

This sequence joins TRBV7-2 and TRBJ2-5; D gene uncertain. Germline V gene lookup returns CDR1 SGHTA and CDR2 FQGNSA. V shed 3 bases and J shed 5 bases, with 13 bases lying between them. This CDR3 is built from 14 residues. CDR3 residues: CASSLDGLGETQYF. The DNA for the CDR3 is TGTGCCAGCAGCTTGGATGGGCTAGGGGAGACCCAGTACTTC.

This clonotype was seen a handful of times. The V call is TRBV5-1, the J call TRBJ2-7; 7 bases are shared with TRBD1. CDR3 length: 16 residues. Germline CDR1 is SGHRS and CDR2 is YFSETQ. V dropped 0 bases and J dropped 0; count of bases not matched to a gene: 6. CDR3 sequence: CASSLAPRGSSYEQYF. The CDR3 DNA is TGCGCCAGCAGCTTGGCCCCCAGGGGGAGCTCCTACGAGCAGTACTTC.

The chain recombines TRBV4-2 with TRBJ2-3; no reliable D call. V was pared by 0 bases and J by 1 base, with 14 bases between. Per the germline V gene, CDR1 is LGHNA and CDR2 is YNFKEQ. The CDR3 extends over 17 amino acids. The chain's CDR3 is CASSQDRATGGTDTQYF. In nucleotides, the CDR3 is TGTGCCAGCAGCCAAGATAGGGCCACTGGGGGCACAGATACGCAGTATTTT.

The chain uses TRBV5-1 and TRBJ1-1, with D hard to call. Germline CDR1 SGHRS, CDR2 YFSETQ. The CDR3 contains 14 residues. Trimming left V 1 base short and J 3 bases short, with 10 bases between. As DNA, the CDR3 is TGCGCCAGCAGCTTGAACCCCTTAGACACTGAAGCTTTCTTT. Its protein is CASSLNPLDTEAFF.

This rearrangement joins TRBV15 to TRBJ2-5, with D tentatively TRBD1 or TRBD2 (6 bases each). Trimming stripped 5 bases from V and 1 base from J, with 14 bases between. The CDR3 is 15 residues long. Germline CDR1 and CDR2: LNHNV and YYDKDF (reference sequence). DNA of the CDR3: TGTGCCACCAGCTTGGAGGGGGACTTCCAAGAGACCCAGTACTTC. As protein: CATSLEGDFQETQYF.

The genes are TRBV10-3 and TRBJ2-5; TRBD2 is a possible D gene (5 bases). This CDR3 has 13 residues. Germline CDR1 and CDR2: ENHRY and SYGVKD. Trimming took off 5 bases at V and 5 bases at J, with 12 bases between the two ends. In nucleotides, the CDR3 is TGTGCCATCAGTAACTTCGAGGGTGAGACCCAGTACTTC. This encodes CAISNFEGETQYF.

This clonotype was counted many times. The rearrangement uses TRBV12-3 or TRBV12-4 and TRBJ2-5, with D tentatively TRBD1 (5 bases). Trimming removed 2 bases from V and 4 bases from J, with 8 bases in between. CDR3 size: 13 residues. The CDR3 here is CASSLQGGETQYF. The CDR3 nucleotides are TGTGCCAGCAGTTTACAGGGTGGAGAGACCCAGTACTTC.

The CDR3 region is CASSYSIGGYSYEQYF. In nucleotides, the CDR3 is TGTGCCAGCAGTTACTCGATTGGGGGTTACTCCTACGAGCAGTACTTC. The chain uses TRBV6-5 and TRBJ2-7; possibly TRBD1 or TRBD2 for D (5 bases each). The V and J ends lost 0 bases and 0 bases respectively, with 12 bases between them. The CDR3 is 16 residues long. CDR1 is MNHEY and CDR2 is SVGAGI in the germline V gene.

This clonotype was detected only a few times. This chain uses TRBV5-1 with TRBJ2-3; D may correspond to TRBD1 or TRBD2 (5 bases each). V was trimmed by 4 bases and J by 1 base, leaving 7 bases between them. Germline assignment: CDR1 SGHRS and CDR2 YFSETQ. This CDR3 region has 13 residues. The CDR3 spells CASSMGRTDTQYF. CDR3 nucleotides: TGCGCCAGCAGCATGGGACGCACAGATACGCAGTATTTT.